This TCR beta chain was identified in a study of cytomegalovirus exposure and HLA in healthy donors. Study conclusions and caveats: A further, later analysis showed that HLA-associated TCR beta chains (compared with equally common others) were more clonally expanded. Most CMV-associated TCR beta chains were later found to appear HLA-restricted. A later analysis reportedly identified an Asian-associated ancestry cluster as carrying fewer N-insertions than the approximately 670-donor mean.

PCR involved 60 Vbeta and 13 Jbeta primers. Sequencing used immunoSEQ multiplex PCR; TCRdb keeps in-frame clones, though not all of them. Of under 110,000 clones listed, approximately 89% were seen once; the top ten hold around 3.9%. Participants comprised healthy donors of bone marrow. This clone was recorded once. Its matching antigen is unknown. This CDR3 is built from 14 residues. Germline CDR1 and CDR2: SGDLS and YYNGEE. The junction had 5 bases not matched to a gene; V was cut back by 3 bases and J by 4 bases. The sequenced sample consisted of PBMCs. This clonotype was sampled from a man in his thirties or forties in good health and CMV-seronegative. V usage is TRBV9 and J usage is TRBJ2-7, with 9 bases fitting TRBD2. The CDR3 loop is CASSAEGLAYEQYF. In nucleotides, the CDR3 is TGTGCCAGCAGCGCAGAGGGACTAGCTTACGAGCAGTACTTC.